A selection of T cell receptor beta chains follows, all from one sample in a study of cytomegalovirus exposure and HLA in healthy donors. Profiled with immunoSEQ multiplex PCR; TCRdb holds only in-frame clones, not every one. The sample contains 85,000 to 130,000 clones, approximately 70% of which appear only once. The source material was PBMCs. These receptors were taken from a woman aged 18 to 35 in good health and CMV-seropositive. Both conserved end residues are part of each CDR3. Fields, in order: V gene, D gene, J gene, clone size, CDR3 DNA, CDR3 protein. D genes are given only for firm matches. A row's size may be missing; if present it is once, few, many or a size class.

>TRBV7-2|TRBD1|TRBJ2-5|-
TGTGCCAGCAGCTCCCGGACAGGGGGCACGGAGACCCAGTACTTC
CASSSRTGGTETQYF
>TRBV5-6|-|TRBJ2-7|once
TGTGCCAGCAGCTTGGGGGGACAAACCTACGAGCAGTACTTC
CASSLGGQTYEQYF
>TRBV6-4|-|TRBJ2-3|-
TGTGCCAGCAGTGACGGGCAGGACACAGATACGCAGTATTTT
CASSDGQDTDTQYF
>TRBV6-6|TRBD1|TRBJ2-7|once
TGTGCCAGCAGTTACTCGCCGGGACAGAGCTCCTACGAGCAGTACTTC
CASSYSPGQSSYEQYF
>TRBV28|-|TRBJ1-4|-
TGTGCCAGCAGTCAGGCCCCAAAAGAACTGTTTTTT
CASSQAPKELFF
>TRBV30|-|TRBJ2-5|-
TGTGCCTGGAGCCCCCGGCAGGGAGGAGAGACCCAGTACTTC
CAWSPRQGGETQYF
>TRBV10-1|TRBD2|TRBJ2-1|once
TGCGCCAATAGCCGACTAGCGGGCTACAATGAGCAGTTCTTC
CANSRLAGYNEQFF
>TRBV19|TRBD2|TRBJ2-7|-
TGTGCCAGTAGTATAGTCGGAGGGACTAGCGGGAGTTTGCTCCACTTC
CASSIVGGTSGSLLHF
>TRBV5-1|-|TRBJ2-5|-
TGCGCCAGCAGCTTGTATAGCCAAGAGACCCAGTACTTC
CASSLYSQETQYF
>TRBV27|TRBD2|TRBJ2-3|-
TGTGCCAGCAGTTTATCGAAAGGGACTAGCTCATATTTT
CASSLSKGTSSYF